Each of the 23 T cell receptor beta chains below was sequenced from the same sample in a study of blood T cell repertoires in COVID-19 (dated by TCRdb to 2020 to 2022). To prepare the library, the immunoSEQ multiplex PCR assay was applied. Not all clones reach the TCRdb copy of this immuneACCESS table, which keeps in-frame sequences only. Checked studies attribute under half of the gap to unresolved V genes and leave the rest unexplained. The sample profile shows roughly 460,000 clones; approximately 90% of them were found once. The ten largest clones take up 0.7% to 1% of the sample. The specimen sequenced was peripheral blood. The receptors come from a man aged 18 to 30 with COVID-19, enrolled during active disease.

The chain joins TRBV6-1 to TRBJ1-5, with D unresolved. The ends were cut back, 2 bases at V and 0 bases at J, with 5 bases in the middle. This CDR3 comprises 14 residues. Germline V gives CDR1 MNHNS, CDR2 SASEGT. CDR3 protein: CASSERLSNQPQHF. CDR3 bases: TGTGCCAGCAGTGAACGACTTAGCAATCAGCCCCAGCATTTT.

CDR3: CASSPGTGPVYEQYF. In DNA form, the CDR3 reads TGTGCCAGCAGCCCCGGGACAGGGCCCGTCTACGAGCAGTACTTC. The chain combines TRBV7-9 with TRBJ2-7; 9 nucleotides match TRBD1. V shed 5 bases, J shed 3 bases, and the junction held 8 bases outside the gene matches. CDR1 is SEHNR and CDR2 is FQNEAQ in the germline V gene (reference sequence). The CDR3 runs to 15 residues.

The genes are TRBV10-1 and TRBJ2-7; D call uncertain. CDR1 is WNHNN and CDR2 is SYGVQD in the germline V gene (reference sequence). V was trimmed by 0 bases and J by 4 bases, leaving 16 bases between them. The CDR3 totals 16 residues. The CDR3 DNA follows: TGCGCCAGCAGTGAGTCAGGCGTCGGTGGGCTTTACGAGCAGTACTTC. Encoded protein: CASSESGVGGLYEQYF.

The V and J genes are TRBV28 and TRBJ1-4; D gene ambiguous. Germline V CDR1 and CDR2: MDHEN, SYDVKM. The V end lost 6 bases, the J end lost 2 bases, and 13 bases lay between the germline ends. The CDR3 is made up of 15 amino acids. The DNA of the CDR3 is TGTGCCAGCAGAACCCCCGGTGTGACTAATGAAAAACTGTTTTTT. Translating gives CASRTPGVTNEKLFF.

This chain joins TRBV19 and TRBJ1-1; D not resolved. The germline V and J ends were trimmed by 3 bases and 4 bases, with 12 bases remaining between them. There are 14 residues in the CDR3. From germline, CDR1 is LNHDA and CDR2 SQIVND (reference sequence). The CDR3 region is CASSMIGRLTEAFF. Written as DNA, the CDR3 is TGTGCCAGTAGTATGATCGGCAGGCTCACTGAAGCTTTCTTT.

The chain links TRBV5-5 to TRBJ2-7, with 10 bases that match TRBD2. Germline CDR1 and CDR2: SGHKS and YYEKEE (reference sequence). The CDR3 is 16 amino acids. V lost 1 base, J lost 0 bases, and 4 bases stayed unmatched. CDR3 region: CASSLTSGVSSYEQYF. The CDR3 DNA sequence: TGTGCCAGCAGCTTGACTAGCGGGGTCAGCTCCTACGAGCAGTACTTC.

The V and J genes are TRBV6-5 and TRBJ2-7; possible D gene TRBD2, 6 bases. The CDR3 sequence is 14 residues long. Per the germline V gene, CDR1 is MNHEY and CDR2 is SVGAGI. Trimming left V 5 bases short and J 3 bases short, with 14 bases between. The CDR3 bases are TGTGCCAGCAGTACCGGGACTGGGGGCTACGAGCAGTACTTC. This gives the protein CASSTGTGGYEQYF.

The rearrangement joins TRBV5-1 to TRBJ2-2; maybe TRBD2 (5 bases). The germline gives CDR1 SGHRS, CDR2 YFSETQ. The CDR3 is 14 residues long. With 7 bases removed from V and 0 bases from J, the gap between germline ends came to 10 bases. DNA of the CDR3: TGCGCCAGCTCTCAGCGGACGAACACCGGGGAGCTGTTTTTT. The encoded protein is CASSQRTNTGELFF.

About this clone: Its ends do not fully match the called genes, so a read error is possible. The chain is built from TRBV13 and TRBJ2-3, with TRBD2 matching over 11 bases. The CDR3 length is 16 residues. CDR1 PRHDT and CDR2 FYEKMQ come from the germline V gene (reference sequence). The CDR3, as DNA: TGTGCCAGCAGCTCACTAGCGGGGGCCACCACACATACGCAGTATTTT. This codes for CASSSLAGATTHTQYF.

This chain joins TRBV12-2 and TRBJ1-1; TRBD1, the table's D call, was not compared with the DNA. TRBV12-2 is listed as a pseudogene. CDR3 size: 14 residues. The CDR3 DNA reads TGTGCAAGTCGCTTAGTAAAGCAGGGTGCTGAAGCTTTCTTT. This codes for CASRLVKQGAEAFF.

CDR3 sequence: CASSITAFYTF. The CDR3 region has the DNA TGTGCCAGCAGTATAACAGCATTCTACACCTTC. The J gene is TRBJ1-2, the V gene TRBV2, with D uncertain. V lost 5 bases and J lost 10, with 11 bases in between. This CDR3 spans 11 amino acids. Germline CDR1 SNHLY, CDR2 FYNNEI. The full variable domain, completed using reference TRBV2 and TRBJ1-2, is EPEVTQTPSHQVTQMGQEVILRCVPISNHLYFYWYRQILGQKVEFLVSFYNNEISEKSEIFDDQFSVERPDGSNFTLKIRSTKLEDSAMYFCASSITAFYTFGSGTRLTVV.

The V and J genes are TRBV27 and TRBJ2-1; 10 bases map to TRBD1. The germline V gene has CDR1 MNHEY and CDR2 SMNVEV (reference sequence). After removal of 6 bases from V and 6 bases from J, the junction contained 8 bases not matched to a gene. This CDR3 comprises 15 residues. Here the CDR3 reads CASSSGTGARNEQFF. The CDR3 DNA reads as TGTGCCAGCAGCTCCGGGACAGGGGCCCGCAATGAGCAGTTCTTC.

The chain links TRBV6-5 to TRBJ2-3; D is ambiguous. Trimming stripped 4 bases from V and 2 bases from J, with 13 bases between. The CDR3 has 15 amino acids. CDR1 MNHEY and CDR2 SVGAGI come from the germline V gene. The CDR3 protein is CASSSSSLLTDTQYF. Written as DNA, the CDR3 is TGTGCCAGCAGTTCGTCGAGCCTGCTCACAGATACGCAGTATTTT.

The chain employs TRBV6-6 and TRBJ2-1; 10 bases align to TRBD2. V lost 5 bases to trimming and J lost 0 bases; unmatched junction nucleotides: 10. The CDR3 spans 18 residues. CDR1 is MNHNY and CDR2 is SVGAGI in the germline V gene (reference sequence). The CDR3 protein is CASSLVAGGRGSYNEQFF. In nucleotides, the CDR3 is TGTGCCAGCAGTCTGGTAGCGGGGGGCAGGGGCTCCTACAATGAGCAGTTCTTC.

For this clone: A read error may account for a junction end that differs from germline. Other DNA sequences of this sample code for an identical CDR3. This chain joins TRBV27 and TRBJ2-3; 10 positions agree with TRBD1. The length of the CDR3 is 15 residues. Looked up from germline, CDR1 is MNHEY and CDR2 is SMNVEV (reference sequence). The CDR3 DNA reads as TGTGCCAGCAGTTTCTTGGGACAGGGGACAGATACACAGTATTTT. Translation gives CASSFLGQGTDTQYF.

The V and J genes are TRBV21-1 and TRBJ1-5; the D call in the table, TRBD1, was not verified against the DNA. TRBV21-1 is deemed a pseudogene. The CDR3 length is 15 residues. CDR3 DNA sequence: TGTGCCAGCAGCAAGTGGGACAGGGAAAATCAGCCCCAGCATTTT. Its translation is CASSKWDRENQPQHF.

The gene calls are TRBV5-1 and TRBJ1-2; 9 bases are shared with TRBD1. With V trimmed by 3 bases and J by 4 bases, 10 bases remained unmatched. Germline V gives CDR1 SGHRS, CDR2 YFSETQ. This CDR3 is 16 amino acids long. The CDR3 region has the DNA TGCGCCAGCAGCTGGTTTCCCGGGACAGGGAGCTATGGCTACACCTTC. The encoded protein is CASSWFPGTGSYGYTF.

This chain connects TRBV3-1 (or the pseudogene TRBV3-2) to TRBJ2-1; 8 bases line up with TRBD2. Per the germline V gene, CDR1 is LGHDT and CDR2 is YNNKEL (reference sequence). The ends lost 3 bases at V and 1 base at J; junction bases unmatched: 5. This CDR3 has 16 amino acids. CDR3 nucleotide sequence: TGTGCCAGCAGCCACCCACTAGCGGTTTCCTACAATGAGCAGTTCTTC. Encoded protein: CASSHPLAVSYNEQFF.

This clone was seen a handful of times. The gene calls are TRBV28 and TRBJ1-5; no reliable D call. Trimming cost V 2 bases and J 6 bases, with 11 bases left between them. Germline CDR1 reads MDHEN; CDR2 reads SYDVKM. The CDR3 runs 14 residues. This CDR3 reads CASSLGWRGQPQHF. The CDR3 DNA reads TGTGCCAGCAGTTTAGGCTGGCGGGGTCAGCCCCAGCATTTT. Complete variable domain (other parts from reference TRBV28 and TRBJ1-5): DVKVTQSSRYLVKRTGEKVFLECVQDMDHENMFWYRQDPGLGLRLIYFSYDVKMKEKGDIPEGYSVSREKKERFSLILESASTNQTSMYLCASSLGWRGQPQHFGDGTRLSIL.

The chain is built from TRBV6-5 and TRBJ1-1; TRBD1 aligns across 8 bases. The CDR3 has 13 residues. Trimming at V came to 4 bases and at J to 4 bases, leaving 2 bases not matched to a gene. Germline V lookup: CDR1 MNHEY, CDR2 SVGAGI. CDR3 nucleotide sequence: TGTGCCAGCAGTTCCCAGGGGGCCACTGAAGCTTTCTTT. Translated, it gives CASSSQGATEAFF.

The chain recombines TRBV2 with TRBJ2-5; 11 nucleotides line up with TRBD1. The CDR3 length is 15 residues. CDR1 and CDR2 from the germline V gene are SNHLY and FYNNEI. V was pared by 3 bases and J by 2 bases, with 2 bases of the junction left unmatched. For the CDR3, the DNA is TGTGCCAGCAGTGAGGGACAGGGGGGACAAGAGACCCAGTACTTC. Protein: CASSEGQGGQETQYF.

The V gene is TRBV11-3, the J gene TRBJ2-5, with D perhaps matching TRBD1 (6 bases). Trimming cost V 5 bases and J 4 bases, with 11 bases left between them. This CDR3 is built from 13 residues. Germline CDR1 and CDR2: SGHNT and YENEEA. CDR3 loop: CASSPGARETQYF. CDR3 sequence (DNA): TGTGCCAGCAGCCCAGGGGCGCGAGAGACCCAGTACTTC.

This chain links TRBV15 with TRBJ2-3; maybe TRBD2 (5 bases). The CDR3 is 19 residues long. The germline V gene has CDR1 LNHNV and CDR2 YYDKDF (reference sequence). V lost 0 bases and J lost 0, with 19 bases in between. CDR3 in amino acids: CATSRDMSGIGSSTDTQYF. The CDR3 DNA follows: TGTGCCACCAGCAGAGATATGAGCGGAATTGGGAGCAGCACAGATACGCAGTATTTT.